A single sample gave rise to the 31 T cell receptor beta chains below, sequenced in a study of T-cell reconstitution after alpha-beta-depleted transplantation in children. Researchers prepared the TCRbeta library using unique molecular identifiers, the study reports. MiXCR, applied by TCRdb to the PCR reads, yields one record per CDR3 protein. The sample lists hundreds of thousands of distinct CDR3 sequences, about an eighth seen once, with 2.2% in the top ten. The sequenced sample was PBMCs, mostly from graft donor cells, obtained 360 days after TCRalphabeta/CD19-depleted stem cell transplant. The source of these receptors is a male patient aged 10 to 17 who had a stem cell transplant for acute myeloid leukemia, so the T cells may come from the graft donor.

This clonotype has at least ten counts. The rearrangement uses TRBV6-2 or TRBV6-3 and TRBJ2-1; 7 bases are shared with TRBD2. The germline gives CDR1 MNHEY, CDR2 SVGEGT. V dropped 6 bases and J dropped 8; count of bases not matched to a gene: 10. The CDR3 extends over 14 amino acids. CDR3 in DNA: TGTGCCAGCAGGCCCGGACTAGTCTCGCATGAGCAGTTCTTC. It is translated as CASRPGLVSHEQFF.

This clonotype showed up just a few times. This rearrangement joins TRBV29-1 to TRBJ2-7, with D possibly matching TRBD1 (6 bases). Trimming took 6 bases from V and 3 from J, leaving 15 bases between them. Per the germline V gene, CDR1 is SQVTM and CDR2 is ANQGSEA. CDR3 length: 13 residues. Here the CDR3 DNA reads TGCAGCGTAAGGTGGCAGGGGAACTACGAGCAGTACTTC. Its translation: CSVRWQGNYEQYF.

This clonotype was counted at least ten times. This chain joins TRBV4-3 and TRBJ2-5, with 8 bases that match TRBD2. With 0 bases clipped from V and 2 bases from J, the junction kept 11 bases outside the gene matches. The CDR3 extends over 18 amino acids. The germline CDR1 and CDR2 sequences are LGHNA and YSLEER. The chain's CDR3 is CASSQDPGGGAKQETQYF. The CDR3, as DNA: TGCGCCAGCAGCCAAGATCCGGGAGGGGGGGCTAAACAAGAGACCCAGTACTTC.

CDR3: CASSFEGVRQETQYF. In nucleotides, the CDR3 is TGTGCCAGCAGCTTCGAGGGAGTACGGCAAGAGACCCAGTACTTC. V gene TRBV5-4 combines with J gene TRBJ2-5; TRBD2 is a possible D gene (5 bases). CDR1 and CDR2 (germline): SGHNT, YYREEE (reference sequence). The V end lost 2 bases, the J end lost 2 bases, and 13 bases lay between the germline ends. The CDR3 loop spans 15 amino acids.

This clonotype was recorded many times. This chain joins TRBV12-5 and TRBJ1-3; D unclear. This CDR3 is built from 14 residues. Per germline, CDR1 LGHNT and CDR2 FRNRAP. Trimming cost V 11 bases and J 0 bases, with 14 bases left between them. DNA of the CDR3: TGTGCTTGTTTGCACCTCCTCTCTGGAAACACCATATATTTT. Amino acids: CACLHLLSGNTIYF.

This clonotype has only a few counts. J is TRBJ2-1 and V is TRBV9; 9 nucleotides match TRBD2. V gave up 0 bases and J gave up 7 bases; unmatched junction bases: 5. The germline V gene has CDR1 SGDLS and CDR2 YYNGEE. CDR3 length: 15 residues. CDR3 coding DNA: TGTGCCAGCAGCGTAGATCTAGCGGGATTTAATGAGCAGTTCTTC. It codes for CASSVDLAGFNEQFF.

A few counts support this clonotype. V and J are TRBV6-1 and TRBJ2-1; 8 bases align to TRBD2. Germline assignment: CDR1 MNHNS and CDR2 SASEGT. The trim removed 6 bases at V and 6 bases at J, leaving 10 bases unmatched. CDR3 size: 15 residues. CDR3 nucleotides: TGTGCCAGCAGCCGGGCAGGACTAGCCATCAATGAGCAGTTCTTC. It codes for CASSRAGLAINEQFF.

This clonotype was seen ten or more times. The chain employs TRBV28 and TRBJ1-1; TRBD1 aligns across 11 bases. The V segment lost 5 bases and the J segment 7 bases; nucleotides outside the gene matches: 6. Germline assignment: CDR1 MDHEN and CDR2 SYDVKM. CDR3 length equals 14 residues. CDR3 loop: CASSPGTGGDEAFF. The CDR3 region has the DNA TGTGCCAGCAGTCCAGGGACAGGGGGTGATGAAGCTTTCTTT. Drawing the rest from reference TRBV28 and TRBJ1-1, the complete variable domain is DVKVTQSSRYLVKRTGEKVFLECVQDMDHENMFWYRQDPGLGLRLIYFSYDVKMKEKGDIPEGYSVSREKKERFSLILESASTNQTSMYLCASSPGTGGDEAFFGQGTRLTVV.

This clonotype showed up just a few times. V is TRBV18 and J is TRBJ2-2; D call uncertain. V was pared by 4 bases and J by 0 bases, with 12 bases between. Looked up from germline, CDR1 is KGHSH and CDR2 is LQKENI. CDR3 size: 16 residues. CDR3 loop: CASSLIQSSNTGELFF. In DNA form, the CDR3 reads TGTGCCAGCTCACTTATACAGTCGTCGAACACCGGGGAGCTGTTTTTT.

This clonotype has more than one count but fewer than ten. The V and J genes are TRBV28 and TRBJ2-3; the D gene could be TRBD1 or TRBD2 (5 bases each). CDR3 length: 15 amino acids. The germline gives CDR1 MDHEN, CDR2 SYDVKM. The V and J ends lost 4 bases and 0 bases respectively, with 11 bases between them. The CDR3 here is CASSSPGTSTDTQYF. The DNA for the CDR3 is TGTGCCAGCAGTTCCCCCGGGACCAGCACAGATACGCAGTATTTT.

The rearrangement uses TRBV2 and TRBJ2-4, with D perhaps matching TRBD2 (6 bases). CDR3 length equals 15 residues. With 4 bases removed from V and 1 base from J, the gap between germline ends came to 11 bases. Germline assignment: CDR1 SNHLY and CDR2 FYNNEI. The DNA for the CDR3 is TGTGCCAGCAGTGCGATGGGGGGTGCCAAAAACATTCAGTACTTC. Translated: CASSAMGGAKNIQYF. The variable domain in full, completed from reference TRBV2 and TRBJ2-4, reads EPEVTQTPSHQVTQMGQEVILRCVPISNHLYFYWYRQILGQKVEFLVSFYNNEISEKSEIFDDQFSVERPDGSNFTLKIRSTKLEDSAMYFCASSAMGGAKNIQYFGAGTRLSVL.

The chain carries TRBV6-2 or TRBV6-3 and TRBJ2-7; 10 bases match TRBD1. In germline, CDR1 is MNHEY, CDR2 SVGEGT. This CDR3 has 17 amino acids. Trimming took 5 bases from V and 2 from J; bases not matched to a gene: 12. CDR3 in amino acids: CASSPSRDRGYPYEQYF. CDR3 bases: TGTGCCAGCAGTCCGAGCCGGGACAGGGGTTATCCCTACGAGCAGTACTTC.

This clonotype was picked up a small number of times. The rearrangement links TRBV20-1 to TRBJ2-7, with D possibly TRBD2 on 5 matching bases. The CDR3 sequence is 12 residues long. CDR1 and CDR2 from the germline V gene are DFQATT and SNEGSKA (reference sequence). The V and J ends lost 2 bases and 5 bases respectively, with 10 bases between them. The CDR3 reads CSARPGLDEQYF. CDR3 DNA: TGCAGTGCTAGACCCGGACTCGACGAGCAGTACTTC.

This clonotype was detected a few times. This chain uses TRBV24-1 with TRBJ2-1; D possibly corresponds to TRBD1 (7 bases). Trimming took off 3 bases at V and 5 bases at J, with 10 bases between the two ends. The CDR3 is 14 amino acids. Germline values: CDR1 KGHDR, CDR2 SFDVKD. CDR3 DNA: TGTGCCACCAGTGATGGGGGGACAGACAATGAGCAGTTCTTC. Its protein is CATSDGGTDNEQFF.

The gene calls are TRBV2 and TRBJ1-1, with D perhaps TRBD1 (6 bases). The V end lost 7 bases, the J end lost 6 bases, and 18 bases lay between the germline ends. Germline CDR1 reads SNHLY; CDR2 reads FYNNEI. CDR3 length equals 14 residues. The CDR3 spells CASNADSGWSEAFF. DNA of the CDR3: TGTGCCAGCAACGCGGACAGTGGATGGTCTGAAGCTTTCTTT.

In this sample, this clonotype turned up many times. V gene TRBV29-1 combines with J gene TRBJ2-3, with 14 bases identical to TRBD2. Germline V gene sequence: CDR1 SQVTM, CDR2 ANQGSEA. The J segment lost 1 base and the V segment lost 7 bases, leaving 7 bases of the junction unmatched. The CDR3 consists of 16 residues. The CDR3 region is CSDGTSGRGGTDTQYF. In nucleotides, the CDR3 is TGCAGCGACGGGACTAGCGGGAGAGGGGGCACAGATACGCAGTATTTT.

This clonotype was counted once. V gene TRBV20-1 combines with J gene TRBJ2-5; TRBD2 matches at 9 bases. The length of the CDR3 is 14 residues. Trimming took 5 bases from V and 5 from J; bases not matched to a gene: 9. Germline CDR1 reads DFQATT; CDR2 reads SNEGSKA (reference sequence). Here the CDR3 reads CSALGFSGSETQYF. The DNA of the CDR3 is TGCAGTGCTCTGGGGTTTAGCGGGAGTGAGACCCAGTACTTC.

The gene calls are TRBV4-3 and TRBJ2-5; D may be TRBD1 (5 bases). The CDR3 contains 17 residues. Per the germline V gene, CDR1 is LGHNA and CDR2 is YSLEER. V lost 0 bases and J 4 bases, leaving 18 bases between the germline ends. The CDR3 coding sequence is TGCGCCAGCAGCCAAGATCAAGGACATATTCTAGGAGAGACCCAGTACTTC. It yields the protein CASSQDQGHILGETQYF.

This clonotype was detected only a few times. The DNA of the CDR3 is TGTGCCAGCTCACCACCGAGGGGCGGGGAGACCCAGTACTTC. Translating it yields CASSPPRGGETQYF. The chain employs TRBV18 and TRBJ2-5, with D tentatively TRBD1 or TRBD2 (5 bases each). The germline V and J ends were trimmed by 0 bases and 5 bases, with 10 bases remaining between them. The CDR3 sequence is 14 residues long. Germline lookup yields CDR1 KGHSH and CDR2 LQKENI.

The J gene is TRBJ2-5, the V gene TRBV28, with 8 bases fitting TRBD2. The length of the CDR3 is 15 residues. The germline V gene has CDR1 MDHEN and CDR2 SYDVKM. Germline trimming cut 2 bases from V and 5 bases from J; bases unmatched to any gene: 7. CDR3 protein: CASSLGWTSRETQYF. In nucleotides, the CDR3 is TGTGCCAGCAGTTTAGGTTGGACTAGCAGGGAGACCCAGTACTTC. The variable domain in full, with the rest retrieved from reference TRBV28 and TRBJ2-5, is DVKVTQSSRYLVKRTGEKVFLECVQDMDHENMFWYRQDPGLGLRLIYFSYDVKMKEKGDIPEGYSVSREKKERFSLILESASTNQTSMYLCASSLGWTSRETQYFGPGTRLLVL.

This clonotype was observed a few times. This chain connects TRBV7-6 to TRBJ2-2; D remains unclear. The length of the CDR3 is 17 residues. With 4 bases removed from V and 2 bases from J, the gap between germline ends came to 17 bases. Germline V gene lookup returns CDR1 SGHVS and CDR2 FNYEAQ. The CDR3 here is CASSSLTSSLNTGELFF. For the CDR3, the DNA is TGTGCCAGCAGCTCCTTAACCTCCTCCTTAAACACCGGGGAGCTGTTTTTT.

This clonotype was picked up many times. The junction departs from germline at one end; a sequencing error may be responsible. The chain joins TRBV7-9 to TRBJ1-1, with D possibly matching TRBD1 (5 bases). There are 14 residues in the CDR3. Germline V gives CDR1 SEHNR, CDR2 FQNEAQ (reference sequence). CDR3 in amino acids: CASSLAVRATEAFF. CDR3 DNA sequence: TGTGCCAGCAGCTTAGCCGTCAGGGCCACTGAGGCTTTCTTT.

V is TRBV25-1 and J is TRBJ2-5; D tentatively reads TRBD1 or TRBD2 (5 bases each). Between the trimmed V and J ends, which lost 6 bases and 5 bases, there was a span of 13 bases. The CDR3 contains 13 residues. CDR1 is MGHDK and CDR2 is SYGVNS in the germline V gene. The CDR3, as DNA: TGTGCCAGCAGCCAGGGAGCGGTGGAGACCCAGTACTTC. Amino acid sequence: CASSQGAVETQYF.

Ten or more counts support this clonotype. The chain combines TRBV30 with TRBJ2-7; D gene ambiguous. Germline V gives CDR1 GTSNPN, CDR2 SVGIG (reference sequence). Deletions cut 2 bases from V and 0 bases from J, with 11 bases between. The length of the CDR3 is 14 residues. The DNA of the CDR3 is TGTGCCTGGAGTAAACCCCCCCTCTCCTACGAGCAGTACTTC. Translating it yields CAWSKPPLSYEQYF.

For the CDR3, the DNA is TGTGCCAGCAGCCCGACCGCTGGGGCGTTCTTC. It encodes CASSPTAGAFF. The chain recombines TRBV2 with TRBJ2-1; possibly TRBD1 for D (5 bases). Looked up from germline, CDR1 is SNHLY and CDR2 is FYNNEI. The CDR3 runs to 11 residues. V was clipped by 6 bases and J by 15 bases, with 15 bases between them.

The chain joins TRBV14 to TRBJ1-1, with D uncertain. Trimming removed 3 bases from V and 0 bases from J, with 8 bases in between. The germline V gene encodes CDR1 SGHDN and CDR2 FVKESK. The CDR3 is 14 amino acids. CDR3 coding DNA: TGTGCCAGCAGCCATCCGGGGATGAACACTGAAGCTTTCTTT. This sequence encodes CASSHPGMNTEAFF.

This clonotype was observed a few times. V and J are TRBV2 and TRBJ2-1; 7 nucleotides line up with TRBD2. Germline trimming cut 7 bases from V and 5 bases from J; bases unmatched to any gene: 8. The CDR3 is 14 amino acids. CDR1 is SNHLY, CDR2 FYNNEI, per germline. The CDR3 region is CASTNAGADNEQFF. Written as DNA, the CDR3 is TGTGCCAGCACTAACGCGGGAGCGGACAATGAGCAGTTCTTC.

The rearrangement joins TRBV20-1 to TRBJ2-5, with a weak D call TRBD2 (6 bases). This CDR3 comprises 13 residues. The germline V and J ends were trimmed by 5 bases and 5 bases, with 15 bases remaining between them. The germline V gene encodes CDR1 DFQATT and CDR2 SNEGSKA (reference sequence). CDR3 protein: CSARPGVRETQYF. Written as DNA, the CDR3 is TGCAGTGCTCGACCGGGGGTTAGGGAGACCCAGTACTTC.

This clonotype has ten or more counts. The gene calls are TRBV20-1 and TRBJ2-1; D is tentatively TRBD1 or TRBD2 (6 bases each). The ends were cut back, 6 bases at V and 12 bases at J, with 15 bases in the middle. Germline V gene sequence: CDR1 DFQATT, CDR2 SNEGSKA (reference sequence). This CDR3 comprises 11 residues. In DNA form, the CDR3 reads TGCAGTGCGGGGGGCTTCCTGGGGCAGTTCTTC. Translating gives CSAGGFLGQFF.

This clonotype turned up a few times. V usage is TRBV12-3 or TRBV12-4 and J usage is TRBJ2-7, with TRBD1 as a possible D gene (6 bases). This CDR3 region has 15 residues. Trimming pared 3 bases from V and 0 bases from J, leaving 12 bases between. The CDR3 region has the DNA TGTGCCAGCAGTTTTAGGCTACAGGGCTCCTACGAGCAGTACTTC. Its translation: CASSFRLQGSYEQYF.

This clonotype turned up a few times. This likely comes from a read error, as the CDR3 has no conserved phenylalanine or tryptophan at its end. The chain uses TRBV20-1 and TRBJ2-4; no clear D gene. V lost 0 bases, J lost 0 bases, and 12 bases lay in between. The CDR3 sequence is 16 residues long. Germline V lookup: CDR1 DFQATT, CDR2 SNEGSKA (reference sequence). The DNA of the CDR3 is TGCAGTGCTAGAGATCTGGGGAATTTAGCCAAAAACATTCAGTACCTC. Translated, it gives CSARDLGNLAKNIQYL.